This T cell receptor (beta chain) was profiled in a study of OX40 agonist ivuxolimab in advanced cancers. Overall study: Patients treated during dose escalation were battling hepatocellular carcinoma, melanoma, renal cell or head and neck cancer.

Generated by immunoSEQ multiplex PCR, the TCRdb table keeps only in-frame clones and is missing some. The sample has over 65,000 clones; approximately 85% are singletons. The length of the CDR3 is 17 residues. V lost 5 bases to trimming and J lost 1 base, with 20 bases between them. Germline CDR1 is SGHNT and CDR2 is YENEEA. The chain joins TRBV11-3 to TRBJ2-5; no definite D call. The source was CD4+ or CD8+ T cells sorted from blood, collected in a trial of the OX40 agonist ivuxolimab. This clonotype was obtained from an adult with an advanced solid tumor such as melanoma, head and neck, liver or kidney cancer. The CDR3 protein is CASSVSKGRMGQETQYF. CDR3 nucleotide sequence: TGTGCCAGCAGCGTTAGTAAGGGAAGGATGGGCCAAGAGACCCAGTACTTC. The full variable domain, its missing parts supplied by reference TRBV11-3 and TRBJ2-5, is EAGVVQSPRYKIIEKKQPVAFWCNPISGHNTLYWYLQNLGQGPELLIRYENEEAVDDSQLPKDRFSAERLKGVDSTLKIQPAELGDSAVYLCASSVSKGRMGQETQYFGPGTRLLVL.